This T cell receptor beta chain appears in the sequencing data of a study of T cell repertoires in cytomegalovirus infection. The wider study: Both a matching HLA type and CMV infection were indicated by public TCR beta signatures.

This clonotype was found many times. Its specificity is unknown. TCRdb used MiXCR to reprocess the reads, holding one entry per CDR3 protein. In the table there are fewer than 250,000 distinct CDR3 sequences, around an eighth of which are singletons. Whole-study findings and limits: HLA-C-restricted TCR beta clonotypes specific for CMV led the ex vivo response. Pooled public TCR beta family frequency picked out CMV carriers with the relevant HLA.

This sequence was found in a human donor in good health (CMV status not recorded). Some clones in this sample may be carry-over from other donors' samples. Sequenced: PBMCs.

CDR3 sequence (DNA): TGTGCCAGCAGCTTAGCTGGTTATAGCAATCAGCCCCAGCATTTT. Translating it yields CASSLAGYSNQPQHF. The genes are TRBV7-2 and TRBJ1-5; D is undetermined. CDR1 SGHTA and CDR2 FQGNSA come from the germline V gene. The CDR3 spans 15 residues. The germline V and J ends were trimmed by 0 bases and 0 bases, with 6 bases remaining between them.